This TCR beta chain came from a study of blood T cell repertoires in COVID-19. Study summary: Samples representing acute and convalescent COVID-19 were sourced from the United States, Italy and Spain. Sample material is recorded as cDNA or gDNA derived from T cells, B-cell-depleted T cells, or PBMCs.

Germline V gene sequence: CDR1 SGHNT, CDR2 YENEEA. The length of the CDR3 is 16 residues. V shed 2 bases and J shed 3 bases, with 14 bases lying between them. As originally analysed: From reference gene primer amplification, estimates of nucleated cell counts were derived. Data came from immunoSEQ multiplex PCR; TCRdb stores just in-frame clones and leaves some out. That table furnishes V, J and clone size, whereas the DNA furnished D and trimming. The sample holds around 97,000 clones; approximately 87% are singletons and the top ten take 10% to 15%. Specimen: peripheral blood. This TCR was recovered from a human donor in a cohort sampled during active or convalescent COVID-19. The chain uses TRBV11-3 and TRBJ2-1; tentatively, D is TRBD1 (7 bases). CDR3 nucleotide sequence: TGTGCCAGCAGCTTATCAGGGGGGCTTGACTACAATGAGCAGTTCTTC. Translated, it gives CASSLSGGLDYNEQFF.